This T cell receptor (beta chain) derives from a study of CD8 T cells in Susac syndrome. Sequencing of TCR beta drew on CD8+ and CD4+ T cells from blood. TEMRA cells were enriched by FACS, and CD4+ and CD8+ T cells were negatively isolated. Reverse transcription used 0.5 to 1 ug RNA and random hexamers. With immunoSEQ multiplex PCR, TCR beta CDR3 was amplified across 54 Vbeta and 13 Jbeta. TCRdb used MiXCR to reprocess the immunoSEQ multiplex PCR reads, holding one entry per CDR3 protein. The table records fewer than 300,000 distinct CDR3 sequences, roughly 84% of them present only once. This CDR3 is 20 amino acids long. The germline CDR1 and CDR2 sequences are SGHDT and YYEEEE. Trimming took 4 bases from V and 0 from J, leaving 26 bases between them.

This chain connects TRBV5-6 to TRBJ2-1; D may be TRBD2 (6 bases). This TCR derives from a human donor with multiple sclerosis. The sample consisted of CD8+ T cells from PBMCs. The CDR3 nucleotides read TGTGCCAGCAGCGTACAACCCTTAGCGGCAACACGGATCTCCTACAATGAGCAGTTCTTC. It codes for CASSVQPLAATRISYNEQFF.